These 23 T cell receptor beta chains were all obtained from the same sample, sequenced in a study of cytomegalovirus exposure and HLA in healthy donors. The PCR contained 60 Vbeta and 13 Jbeta primers. The table came from immunoSEQ multiplex PCR; TCRdb's copy has only in-frame clones and leaves some out. The sample lists 150,000 to 200,000 clones, around 80% seen once, with about 1.1% in the top ten. Sample: PBMCs. Receptor source: a woman aged 40 to 50 in good health and CMV-seronegative.

This clone was found once. The chain links TRBV29-1 to TRBJ1-1, with 9 bases aligning to TRBD1. The CDR3 has 13 residues. The V gene's germline CDR1 is SQVTM and CDR2 ANQGSEA. V dropped 5 bases and J dropped 4; count of bases not matched to a gene: 5. The CDR3 DNA is TGCAGCGTTATACAGGGGGCAGTCACTGAAGCTTTCTTT. Its protein product is CSVIQGAVTEAFF.

This clone was found once. Written as DNA, the CDR3 is TGTGCCACTACTAGCGGTTACACAGATACGCAGTATTTT. The encoded protein is CATTSGYTDTQYF. V gene TRBV2 combines with J gene TRBJ2-3; 8 nucleotides align to TRBD2. The CDR3 loop spans 13 amino acids. V lost 10 bases and J lost 2; bases outside the gene matches: 5. From germline, CDR1 is SNHLY and CDR2 FYNNEI.

In this sample, this clone turned up a few times. V and J are TRBV2 and TRBJ1-2; TRBD1 matches 7 bases. V shed 6 bases and J 4 bases; nucleotides not matched to a gene: 11. Germline V lookup: CDR1 SNHLY, CDR2 FYNNEI. This CDR3 contains 15 residues. The CDR3 spells CASRESGQKTYGYTF. Here the CDR3 DNA reads TGTGCCAGCAGAGAATCGGGACAGAAGACCTATGGCTACACCTTC.

The chain has TRBV10-2 and TRBJ1-1; no definite D call. The CDR3 is 17 amino acids. Trimming took off 8 bases at V and 4 bases at J, with 26 bases between the two ends. CDR1 and CDR2 from the germline V gene are WSHSY and SAAADI. The CDR3 sequence: CASGGAGTRFSGTEAFF. In nucleotides, the CDR3 is TGCGCCAGCGGTGGTGCAGGAACCCGATTCTCCGGCACTGAAGCTTTCTTT.

This clone was picked up a small number of times. The chain links TRBV11-3 to TRBJ1-2; TRBD1 aligns across 7 bases. With V trimmed by 5 bases and J by 5 bases, 5 bases remained unmatched. The CDR3 extends over 13 amino acids. Germline CDR1 and CDR2: SGHNT and YENEEA. CDR3 in DNA: TGTGCCAGCAGCCCGGGACAGAATTATGGCTACACCTTC. It is translated as CASSPGQNYGYTF.

The rearrangement joins TRBV5-1 to TRBJ1-1, with 12 bases aligning to TRBD1. The junction had 4 bases not matched to a gene; V was cut back by 4 bases and J by 6 bases. Germline CDR1 reads SGHRS; CDR2 reads YFSETQ. This CDR3 has 14 amino acids. The CDR3 loop is CASSGGTGGPEAFF. CDR3 nucleotide sequence: TGCGCCAGCAGCGGGGGGACAGGGGGCCCTGAAGCTTTCTTT. Drawing the rest from reference TRBV5-1 and TRBJ1-1, the complete variable domain is KAGVTQTPRYLIKTRGQQVTLSCSPISGHRSVSWYQQTPGQGLQFLFEYFSETQRNKGNFPGRFSGRQFSNSRSEMNVSTLELGDSALYLCASSGGTGGPEAFFGQGTRLTVV.

This chain connects TRBV9 to TRBJ2-3, with D possibly TRBD2 on 6 matching bases. Germline V gene lookup returns CDR1 SGDLS and CDR2 YYNGEE. V lost 2 bases and J 5 bases, leaving 12 bases between the germline ends. The CDR3 contains 14 residues. The CDR3 spells CASSVSGGGDTQYF. The CDR3 region has the DNA TGTGCCAGCAGCGTCTCTGGGGGAGGAGATACGCAGTATTTT.

The CDR3 loop is CASSLLGLVVGELFF. The CDR3 DNA sequence: TGTGCCAGCAGCTTACTGGGACTAGTGGTCGGGGAGCTGTTTTTT. The chain couples TRBV7-9 to TRBJ2-2, with 8 positions matching TRBD2. CDR3 length equals 15 residues. V trimming: 2 bases; J trimming: 7 bases; junction bases outside the gene matches: 6. Germline-derived CDR1 and CDR2 are SEHNR and FQNEAQ (reference sequence). Drawing the rest from reference TRBV7-9 and TRBJ2-2, the complete variable domain is DTGVSQNPRHKITKRGQNVTFRCDPISEHNRLYWYRQTLGQGPEFLTYFQNEAQLEKSRLLSDRFSAERPKGSFSTLEIQRTEQGDSAMYLCASSLLGLVVGELFFGEGSRLTVL.

The rearrangement uses TRBV6-1 and TRBJ2-3; a possible D gene is TRBD2 (6 bases). Germline V lookup: CDR1 MNHNS, CDR2 SASEGT. CDR3 length equals 18 residues. Trimming removed 2 bases at V and 4 bases at J, with 22 bases between. The CDR3 coding sequence is TGTGCCAGCAGTGAAAGCCCGGCTGTAGGCCGGGGGTCAGATACGCAGTATTTT. Translating gives CASSESPAVGRGSDTQYF.

The table lists this clone with a few counts. J is TRBJ1-5 and V is TRBV7-6; weak D call: TRBD1 (5 bases). CDR1 is SGHVS and CDR2 is FNYEAQ in the germline V gene. V was clipped by 2 bases and J by 3 bases, with 8 bases between them. This CDR3 has 14 amino acids. Here the CDR3 DNA reads TGTGCCAGCAGCTTACAGGGCATCAATCAGCCCCAGCATTTT. This sequence encodes CASSLQGINQPQHF.

This clone appeared a single time. This chain connects TRBV30 to TRBJ1-1; D may be TRBD1 (6 bases). The CDR3 is 14 residues long. The V gene's germline CDR1 is GTSNPN and CDR2 SVGIG (reference sequence). Trimming shortened V by 2 bases and J by 3 bases, and 13 bases separated the two germline ends. Here the CDR3 reads CAWSPGAGDTEAFF. CDR3 bases: TGTGCCTGGAGTCCAGGGGCAGGGGACACTGAAGCTTTCTTT. The full variable domain, with the rest looked up from reference TRBV30 and TRBJ1-1, is SQTIHQWPATLVQPVGSPLSLECTVEGTSNPNLYWYRQAAGRGLQLLFYSVGIGQISSEVPQNLSASRPQDRQFILSSKKLLLSDSGFYLCAWSPGAGDTEAFFGQGTRLTVV.

The rearrangement joins TRBV10-3 to TRBJ1-3; tentative D call: TRBD1 (5 bases). Trimming pared 4 bases from V and 4 bases from J, leaving 8 bases between. From germline, CDR1 is ENHRY and CDR2 SYGVKD. CDR3 length: 13 residues. The CDR3 DNA sequence: TGTGCCATCAGTGCAGGGTACGGAAACACCATATATTTT. It encodes CAISAGYGNTIYF.

The rearrangement joins TRBV18 to TRBJ2-7; D is uncertain. The CDR3 extends over 12 amino acids. The V end lost 4 bases, the J end lost 4 bases, and 8 bases lay between the germline ends. The germline V gene encodes CDR1 KGHSH and CDR2 LQKENI. CDR3: CASSLLQYEQYF. The CDR3 DNA sequence: TGTGCCAGCTCACTCTTACAATACGAGCAGTACTTC. Full variable domain (rest looked up from reference TRBV18 and TRBJ2-7): NAGVMQNPRHLVRRRGQEARLRCSPMKGHSHVYWYRQLPEEGLKFMVYLQKENIIDESGMPKERFSAEFPKEGPSILRIQQVVRGDSAAYFCASSLLQYEQYFGPGTRLTVT.

The chain combines TRBV20-1 with TRBJ2-3; D uncertain. Trimming took 2 bases from V and 3 from J, leaving 3 bases between them. CDR1 is DFQATT and CDR2 is SNEGSKA in the germline V gene (reference sequence). This CDR3 is 11 amino acids long. This chain's CDR3 is CSARTTDTQYF. CDR3 coding DNA: TGCAGTGCTAGAACAACAGATACGCAGTATTTT.

CDR3 DNA sequence: TGTGCCAGCAGTGAAGTTCATACAGATACGCAGTATTTT. It encodes CASSEVHTDTQYF. The chain couples TRBV6-1 to TRBJ2-3; no clear D. V lost 1 base to trimming and J lost 3 bases, with 5 bases between them. The V gene's germline CDR1 is MNHNS and CDR2 SASEGT. This CDR3 has 13 residues.

This rearrangement joins TRBV21-1 to TRBJ2-3; the table's D call, TRBD2, has no DNA check behind it. TRBV21-1 is a pseudogene. The CDR3 loop spans 15 amino acids. The CDR3: CASWGSGRPADTQYF. The DNA of the CDR3 is TGTGCCAGCTGGGGCAGCGGGAGGCCCGCAGATACGCAGTATTTT.

This chain joins TRBV2 and TRBJ1-1, with D perhaps TRBD1 (5 bases). V shed 3 bases and J shed 3 bases, with 11 bases lying between them. Germline CDR1 and CDR2: SNHLY and FYNNEI. The CDR3 contains 14 residues. The CDR3 DNA follows: TGTGCCAGCAGTGATGGAACAGGATACACTGAAGCTTTCTTT. Protein: CASSDGTGYTEAFF.

The V call is TRBV5-1, the J call TRBJ1-5; D gene ambiguous. V was pared by 2 bases and J by 7 bases, with 13 bases between. The CDR3 is 14 residues long. Germline V lookup: CDR1 SGHRS, CDR2 YFSETQ. CDR3: CASSFGAGGQPQHF. The CDR3 DNA reads as TGCGCCAGCAGCTTTGGTGCGGGCGGGCAGCCCCAGCATTTT.

The chain uses TRBV9 and TRBJ1-5; 10 positions agree with TRBD1. Germline CDR1 and CDR2: SGDLS and YYNGEE. Losses at the gene ends were 3 bases for V and 6 bases for J; bases not matched to a gene: 9. The length of the CDR3 is 16 residues. The CDR3 DNA is TGTGCCAGCAGCGAAGGGACAGGGGCCGGGAGTCAGCCCCAGCATTTT. Protein sequence: CASSEGTGAGSQPQHF.

The rearrangement uses TRBV4-1 and TRBJ1-4; 7 nucleotides align to TRBD1. CDR1 is MGHRA, CDR2 YSYEKL, per germline. J was trimmed by 4 bases and V by 3 bases; bases with no gene match: 8. This CDR3 has 16 amino acids. The CDR3 bases are TGCGCCAGCAGCCAGTTACAGGGGTCGGGTAATGAAAAACTGTTTTTT. Amino acid sequence: CASSQLQGSGNEKLFF.

The rearrangement joins TRBV18 to TRBJ2-7; the match to TRBD2 covers 7 bases. The CDR3 extends over 12 amino acids. Germline CDR1 is KGHSH and CDR2 is LQKENI. Unmatched junction bases numbered 0, after V lost 2 bases and J lost 5 bases. This CDR3 reads CASSPAGDEQYF. The CDR3 nucleotides are TGTGCCAGCTCACCAGCGGGGGACGAGCAGTACTTC.

The chain couples TRBV7-2 to TRBJ2-5; D is perhaps TRBD1 (8 bases). Trimming stripped 3 bases from V and 4 bases from J, with 21 bases between. Per germline, CDR1 SGHTA and CDR2 FQGNSA. The CDR3 is 17 residues long. This chain's CDR3 is CASSFMRETGVGETQYF. CDR3 coding DNA: TGTGCCAGCAGCTTTATGCGGGAGACAGGGGTTGGAGAGACCCAGTACTTC.

V usage is TRBV5-1 and J usage is TRBJ2-1, with 9 nucleotides matching TRBD1. V shed 1 base and J 5 bases; nucleotides not matched to a gene: 7. The germline CDR1 and CDR2 sequences are SGHRS and YFSETQ. There are 16 residues in the CDR3. The CDR3 loop is CASSLRAGQGNNEQFF. In nucleotides, the CDR3 is TGCGCCAGCAGCTTGCGAGCGGGACAGGGTAACAATGAGCAGTTCTTC.